This T cell receptor (beta chain) was captured in a study of T cell clonotyping in hematopoietic cell transplantation. Study at large: Cytoreduction preceded collection of pretransplant recipient samples. Study-wide results and limits: No sorting was done, leaving CD4 and CD8 contributions mixed. Graft donor and pretransplant recipient Inverse Simpson Index values predicted broader posttransplant TCR diversity.

Regarding time point: recipient sample about 28 days before transplant, after cytoreduction. Recipients were bled about 28 days pretransplant and at posttransplant days 30, 100, 180. The repertoire was sequenced with immunoSEQ multiplex PCR; TCRdb's copy has only in-frame clones and lacks some. The table lists about 5,400 clones, about 88% of them singletons. Comments on this clone: Its target is unknown.

V lost 5 bases and J lost 2, with 7 bases in between. Per the germline V gene, CDR1 is MNHEY and CDR2 is SMNVEV (reference sequence). The CDR3 covers 14 residues. The TCR sequence derives from a man aged 60 to 69 with acute myeloid leukemia. Some clones in this sample may be carry-over from other donors' samples. The specimen comprised peripheral blood mononuclear cells, sampled before stem cell transplant. The chain uses TRBV27 and TRBJ2-6; D gene uncertain. CDR3 sequence: CASSTIAGANVLTF. For the CDR3, the DNA is TGTGCCAGCAGTACCATCGCTGGGGCCAACGTCCTGACTTTC.